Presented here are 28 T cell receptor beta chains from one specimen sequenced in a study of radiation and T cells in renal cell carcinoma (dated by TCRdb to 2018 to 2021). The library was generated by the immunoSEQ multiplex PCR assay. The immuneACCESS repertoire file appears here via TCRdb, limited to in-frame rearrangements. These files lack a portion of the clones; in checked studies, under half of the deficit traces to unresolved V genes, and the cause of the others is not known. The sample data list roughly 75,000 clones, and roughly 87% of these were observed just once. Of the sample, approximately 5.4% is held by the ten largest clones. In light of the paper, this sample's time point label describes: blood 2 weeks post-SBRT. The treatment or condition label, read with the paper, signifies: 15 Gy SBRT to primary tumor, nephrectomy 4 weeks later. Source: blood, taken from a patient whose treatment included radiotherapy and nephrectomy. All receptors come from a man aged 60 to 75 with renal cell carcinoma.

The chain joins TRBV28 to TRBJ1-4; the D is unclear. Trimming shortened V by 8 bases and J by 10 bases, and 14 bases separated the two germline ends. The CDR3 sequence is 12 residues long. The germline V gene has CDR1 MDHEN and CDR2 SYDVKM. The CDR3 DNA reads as TGTGCCAGCCGGTCTTCAGTGGGAAAACTGTTTTTT. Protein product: CASRSSVGKLFF.

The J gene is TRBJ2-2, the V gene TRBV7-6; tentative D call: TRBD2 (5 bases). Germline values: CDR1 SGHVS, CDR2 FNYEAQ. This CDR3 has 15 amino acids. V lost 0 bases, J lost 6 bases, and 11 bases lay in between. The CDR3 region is CASSLASTGAGELFF. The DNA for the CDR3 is TGTGCCAGCAGCTTAGCTTCAACCGGGGCCGGGGAGCTGTTTTTT.

CDR3 sequence (DNA): TGTGCCTGGACCCACGACAGGGGGCGGGCTGAAGCTTTCTTT. It is translated as CAWTHDRGRAEAFF. The chain employs TRBV30 and TRBJ1-1; 10 bases map to TRBD1. Germline V lookup: CDR1 GTSNPN, CDR2 SVGIG (reference sequence). There are 14 residues in the CDR3. The V and J ends lost 4 bases and 6 bases, in that order; junction bases with no gene match: 8.

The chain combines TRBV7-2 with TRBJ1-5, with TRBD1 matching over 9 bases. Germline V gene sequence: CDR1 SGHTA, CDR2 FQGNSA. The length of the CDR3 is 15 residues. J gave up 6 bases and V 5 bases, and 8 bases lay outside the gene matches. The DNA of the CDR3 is TGTGCCAGCAGCCCTAGGACAGGGGAAGGTCAGCCCCAGCATTTT. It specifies CASSPRTGEGQPQHF. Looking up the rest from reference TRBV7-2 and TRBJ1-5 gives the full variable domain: GAGVSQSPSNKVTEKGKDVELRCDPISGHTALYWYRQSLGQGLEFLIYFQGNSAPDKSGLPSDRFSAERTGGSVSTLTIQRTQQEDSAVYLCASSPRTGEGQPQHFGDGTRLSIL.

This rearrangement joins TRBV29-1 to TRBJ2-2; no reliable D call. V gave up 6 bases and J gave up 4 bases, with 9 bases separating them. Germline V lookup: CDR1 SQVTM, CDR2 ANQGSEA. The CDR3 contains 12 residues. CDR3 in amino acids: CSVDGPTGELFF. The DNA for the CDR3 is TGCAGCGTCGACGGACCCACCGGGGAGCTGTTTTTT.

In nucleotides, the CDR3 is TGTGCCAGCAAAATTTTACAGGAGGTCGGCACTGAAGCTTTCTTT. Amino acid sequence: CASKILQEVGTEAFF. This chain joins TRBV28 and TRBJ1-1, with D perhaps matching TRBD1 (5 bases). The CDR3 extends over 15 amino acids. Deletions cut 7 bases from V and 4 bases from J, with 19 bases between. The V gene's germline CDR1 is MDHEN and CDR2 SYDVKM.

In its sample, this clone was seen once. The CDR3 here is CASSVVDDTQYF. The CDR3 DNA follows: TGTGCCAGCAGCGTAGTAGACGATACGCAGTATTTT. The rearrangement joins TRBV9 to TRBJ2-3; D uncertain. Per germline, CDR1 SGDLS and CDR2 YYNGEE. Trimming left V 0 bases short and J 6 bases short, with 5 bases between. The CDR3 contains 12 residues.

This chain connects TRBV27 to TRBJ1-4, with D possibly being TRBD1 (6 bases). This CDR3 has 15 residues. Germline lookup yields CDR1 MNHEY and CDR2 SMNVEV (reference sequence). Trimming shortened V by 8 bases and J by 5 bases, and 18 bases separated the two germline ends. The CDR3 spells CASPVLGQRNEKLFF. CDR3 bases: TGTGCCAGCCCTGTGCTAGGACAGCGAAATGAAAAACTGTTTTTT.

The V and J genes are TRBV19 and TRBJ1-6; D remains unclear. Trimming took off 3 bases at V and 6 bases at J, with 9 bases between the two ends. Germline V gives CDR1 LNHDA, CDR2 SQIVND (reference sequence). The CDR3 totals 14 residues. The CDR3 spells CASSMPESNSPLHF. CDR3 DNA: TGTGCCAGTAGTATGCCGGAGTCTAATTCACCCCTCCACTTT.

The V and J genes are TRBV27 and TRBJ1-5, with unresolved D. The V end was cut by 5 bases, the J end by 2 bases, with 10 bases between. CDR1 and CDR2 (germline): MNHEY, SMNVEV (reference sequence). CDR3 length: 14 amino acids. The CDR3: CASSPRIGNQPQHF. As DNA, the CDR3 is TGTGCCAGCAGTCCACGTATTGGCAATCAGCCCCAGCATTTT.

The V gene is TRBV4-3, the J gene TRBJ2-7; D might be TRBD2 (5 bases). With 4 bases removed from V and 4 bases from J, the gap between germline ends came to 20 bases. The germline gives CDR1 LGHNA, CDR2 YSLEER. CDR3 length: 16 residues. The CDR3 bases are TGCGCCAGCAGCCTCCGGGCCACCACGGGATTATACGAGCAGTACTTC. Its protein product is CASSLRATTGLYEQYF.

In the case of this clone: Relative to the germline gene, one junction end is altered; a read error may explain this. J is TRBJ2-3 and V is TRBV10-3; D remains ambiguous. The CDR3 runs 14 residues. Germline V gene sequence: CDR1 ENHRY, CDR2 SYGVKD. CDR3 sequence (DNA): TGTGCCGTCAGTATGGGCAGAGGTACAGATACGCAGTATTTT. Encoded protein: CAVSMGRGTDTQYF.

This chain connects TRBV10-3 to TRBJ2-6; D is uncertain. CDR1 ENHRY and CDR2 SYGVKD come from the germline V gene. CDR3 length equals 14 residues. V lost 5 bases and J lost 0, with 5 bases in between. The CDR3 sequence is CAISPSSGANVLTF. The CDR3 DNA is TGTGCCATCAGTCCAAGCTCTGGGGCCAACGTCCTGACTTTC.

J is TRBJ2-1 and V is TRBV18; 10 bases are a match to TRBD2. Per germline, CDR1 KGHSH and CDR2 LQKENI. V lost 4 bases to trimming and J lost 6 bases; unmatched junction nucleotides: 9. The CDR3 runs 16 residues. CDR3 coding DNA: TGTGCCAGCTCACTTGGGGCTAGCGGGAGTTTCAATGAGCAGTTCTTC. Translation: CASSLGASGSFNEQFF.

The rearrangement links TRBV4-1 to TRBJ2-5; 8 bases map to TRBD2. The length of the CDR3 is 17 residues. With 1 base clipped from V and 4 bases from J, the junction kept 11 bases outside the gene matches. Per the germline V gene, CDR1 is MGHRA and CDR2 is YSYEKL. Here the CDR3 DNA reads TGCGCCAGCAGCCAAGTGTTATCGGGAGGGCTAGGAGAGACCCAGTACTTC. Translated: CASSQVLSGGLGETQYF.

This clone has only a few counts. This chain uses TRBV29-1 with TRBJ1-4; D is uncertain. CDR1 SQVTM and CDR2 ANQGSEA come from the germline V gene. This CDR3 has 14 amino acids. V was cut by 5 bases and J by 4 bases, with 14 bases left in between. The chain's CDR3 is CSVKSPGYNEKLFF. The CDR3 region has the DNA TGCAGCGTTAAAAGTCCAGGCTATAATGAAAAACTGTTTTTT.

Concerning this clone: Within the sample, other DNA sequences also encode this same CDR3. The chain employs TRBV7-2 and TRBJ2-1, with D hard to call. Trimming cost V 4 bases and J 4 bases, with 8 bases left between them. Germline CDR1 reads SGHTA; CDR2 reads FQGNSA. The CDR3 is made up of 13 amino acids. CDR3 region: CASSYGRYNEQFF. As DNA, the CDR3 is TGTGCCAGCAGCTACGGCAGATACAATGAGCAGTTCTTC.

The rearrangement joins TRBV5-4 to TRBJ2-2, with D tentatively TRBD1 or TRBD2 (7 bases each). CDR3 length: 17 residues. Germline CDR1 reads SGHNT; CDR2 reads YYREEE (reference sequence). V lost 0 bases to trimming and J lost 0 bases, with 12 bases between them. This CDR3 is CASSLAGGGANTGELFF. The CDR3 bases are TGTGCCAGCAGCTTGGCAGGGGGAGGGGCGAACACCGGGGAGCTGTTTTTT.

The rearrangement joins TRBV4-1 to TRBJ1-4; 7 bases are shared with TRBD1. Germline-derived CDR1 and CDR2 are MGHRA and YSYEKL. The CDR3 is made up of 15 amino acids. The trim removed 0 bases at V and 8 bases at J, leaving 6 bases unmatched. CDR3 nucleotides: TGCGCCAGCAGCCAAGATGGCCAGGGGGAAGAAAAACTGTTTTTT. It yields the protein CASSQDGQGEEKLFF.

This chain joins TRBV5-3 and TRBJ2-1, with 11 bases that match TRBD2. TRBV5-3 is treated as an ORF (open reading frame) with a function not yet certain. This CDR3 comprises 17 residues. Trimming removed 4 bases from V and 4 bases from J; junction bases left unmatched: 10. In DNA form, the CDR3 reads TGTGCCAGAAGCATCTACTCCGGGACTAGCGGTTACAATGAGCAGTTCTTC. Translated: CARSIYSGTSGYNEQFF.

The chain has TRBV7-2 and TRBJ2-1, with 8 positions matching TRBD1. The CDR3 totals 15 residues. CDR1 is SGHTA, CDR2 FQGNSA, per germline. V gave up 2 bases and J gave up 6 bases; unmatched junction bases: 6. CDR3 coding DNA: TGTGCCAGCAGCTTATCCCAGGGGGCTATCAATGAGCAGTTCTTC. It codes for CASSLSQGAINEQFF.

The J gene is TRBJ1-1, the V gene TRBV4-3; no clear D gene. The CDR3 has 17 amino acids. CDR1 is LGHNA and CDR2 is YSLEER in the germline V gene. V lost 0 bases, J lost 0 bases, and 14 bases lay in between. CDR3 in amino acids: CASSQDDPKGMNTEAFF. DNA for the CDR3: TGCGCCAGCAGCCAAGATGACCCCAAAGGGATGAACACTGAAGCTTTCTTT.

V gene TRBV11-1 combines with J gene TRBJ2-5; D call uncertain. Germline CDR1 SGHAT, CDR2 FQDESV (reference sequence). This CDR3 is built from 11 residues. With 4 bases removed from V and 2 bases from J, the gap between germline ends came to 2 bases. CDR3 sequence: CASSSQETQYF. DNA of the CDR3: TGTGCCAGCAGCTCGCAAGAGACCCAGTACTTC.

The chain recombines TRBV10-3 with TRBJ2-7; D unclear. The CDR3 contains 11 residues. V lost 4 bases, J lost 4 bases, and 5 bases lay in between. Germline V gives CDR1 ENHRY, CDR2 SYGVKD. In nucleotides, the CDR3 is TGTGCCATCAGTGGCGGATACGAGCAGTACTTC. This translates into CAISGGYEQYF.

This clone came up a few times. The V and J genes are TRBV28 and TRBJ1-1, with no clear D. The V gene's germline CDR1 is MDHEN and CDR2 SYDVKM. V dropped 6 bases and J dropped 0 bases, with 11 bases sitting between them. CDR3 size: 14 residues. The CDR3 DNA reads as TGTGCCAGCAGCCGGGAGAACCTGAACACTGAAGCTTTCTTT. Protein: CASSRENLNTEAFF.

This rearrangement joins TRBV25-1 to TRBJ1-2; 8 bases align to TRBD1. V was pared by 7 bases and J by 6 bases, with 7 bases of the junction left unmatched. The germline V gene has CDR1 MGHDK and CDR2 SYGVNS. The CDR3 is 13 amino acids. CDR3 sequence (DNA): TGTGCCAGCAACCCGACAGGGGAGGATGGCTACACCTTC. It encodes CASNPTGEDGYTF.

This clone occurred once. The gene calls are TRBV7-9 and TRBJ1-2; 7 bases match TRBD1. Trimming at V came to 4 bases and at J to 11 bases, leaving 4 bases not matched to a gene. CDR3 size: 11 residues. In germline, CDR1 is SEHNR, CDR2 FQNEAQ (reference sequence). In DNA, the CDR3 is TGTGCCAGCAGCTCGGGACAGCAGTACACCTTC. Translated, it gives CASSSGQQYTF.

The CDR3 spells CASSARTGQVLKLFF. The CDR3 coding sequence is TGTGCCAGCAGTGCTAGGACAGGGCAAGTATTGAAACTGTTTTTT. The chain has TRBV28 and TRBJ1-4; 8 bases are shared with TRBD1. The CDR3 loop spans 15 amino acids. V was pared by 5 bases and J by 11 bases, with 13 bases of the junction left unmatched. Germline-derived CDR1 and CDR2 are MDHEN and SYDVKM.